Presented here are 2 T cell receptor beta chains from one specimen sequenced in a study of T cell changes during pregnancy in multiple sclerosis (dated by TCRdb to about 2019). To prepare the library, the immunoSEQ multiplex PCR assay was applied. Here the immuneACCESS table is served through TCRdb, limited to in-frame sequences with V and J called. Missing clones are a known gap in these copies; in checked studies unresolved V genes cover under half, and the rest lacks a known reason. The sample contains 55,000 to 85,000 clones, around 90% of them found a single time. 0.29% of the sample goes to the ten largest clones. The sequencing here drew on CD4+ T cells from peripheral blood mononuclear cells, taken after pregnancy. Every receptor here comes from a female donor with multiple sclerosis, enrolled in a pregnancy study.

The chain employs TRBV27 and TRBJ2-1; 9 bases agree with TRBD2. This CDR3 has 15 residues. With 6 bases clipped from V and 7 bases from J, the junction kept 10 bases outside the gene matches. Looked up from germline, CDR1 is MNHEY and CDR2 is SMNVEV (reference sequence). The CDR3 DNA is TGTGCCAGCAGCCTCCGAGTAGCGGGAGTAAATGAGCAGTTCTTC. Translated: CASSLRVAGVNEQFF.

The CDR3 reads CSATDTYGYTF. The CDR3 region has the DNA TGCAGTGCTACTGACACTTATGGCTACACCTTC. J is TRBJ1-2 and V is TRBV20-1; D is ambiguous. Trimming took off 4 bases at V and 5 bases at J, with 8 bases between the two ends. Germline V gene data show CDR1 as DFQATT and CDR2 as SNEGSKA (reference sequence). The CDR3 is made up of 11 amino acids.